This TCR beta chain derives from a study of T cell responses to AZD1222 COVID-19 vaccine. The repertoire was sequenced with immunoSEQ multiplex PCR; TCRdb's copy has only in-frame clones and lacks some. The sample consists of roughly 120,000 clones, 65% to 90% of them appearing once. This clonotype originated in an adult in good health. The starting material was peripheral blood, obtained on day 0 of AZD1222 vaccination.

This CDR3 reads CASSASLSALSSYNSPLHF. Here the CDR3 DNA reads TGTGCCAGTAGTGCCTCCTTGTCGGCCCTGAGCTCCTATAATTCACCCCTCCACTTT. The chain joins TRBV19 to TRBJ1-6; the D is unclear. Trimming took off 5 bases at V and 0 bases at J, with 20 bases between the two ends. This CDR3 is 19 amino acids long. Germline CDR1 LNHDA, CDR2 SQIVND (reference sequence).